The T cell receptor beta chain described here comes from a study of hypomethylating agent response in myelodysplastic syndrome. Study summary: Either azacitidine (about 75% of the 11) or decitabine (3 of 11) was given. Six or seven patients responded with complete response or hematologic improvement; a few did not.

The V end was cut by 5 bases, the J end by 4 bases, with 14 bases between. Germline assignment: CDR1 SEHNR and CDR2 FQNEAQ (reference sequence). This CDR3 region has 14 residues. Turning to this clone: Its specificity is unknown.

Findings of the study overall: Control donors' ages did not match those of MDS patients.

Clones were sequenced by immunoSEQ multiplex PCR, and TCRdb holds only the in-frame ones, with some missing. The table has some 4,500 clones, around 84% seen once; the top ten hold roughly 18%. Sequencing was performed on bone marrow, taken before or after starting hypomethylating agent treatment for myelodysplastic syndrome (not recorded which). The chain uses TRBV7-9 and TRBJ1-1; D may be TRBD1 (5 bases). This sequence was found in a human donor with myelodysplastic syndrome. The CDR3 spells CASSPQTGGTEAFF. DNA of the CDR3: TGTGCCAGCAGCCCACAGACCGGGGGCACTGAAGCTTTCTTT.